This T cell receptor beta chain was identified in a study of cytomegalovirus exposure and HLA in healthy donors. Overall study context: Earlier sequencing of about 179 million T cells yielded around 120 million unique TCR beta sequences. Study findings and constraints: In a later analysis, specific HLA alleles were associated with some 16,000 TCR beta sequences at a 0.05 false discovery rate.

Despite likely unrecorded immune exposures, the donors were nominally healthy at the time of sampling. Trimming pared 3 bases from V and 2 bases from J, leaving 15 bases between. Germline CDR1 SGHNT, CDR2 YYREEE (reference sequence). This CDR3 is built from 15 residues. For this clone: What it binds is unknown.

PCR employed 60 Vbeta and 13 Jbeta primers. Methods used by the authors: The authors later counted about 80 million unique TCR beta chains, some 10 million of them shared. Measured with immunoSEQ multiplex PCR; TCRdb has only the in-frame clones, and not every one. V, J and clone size are taken as reported in that table, and D and trimming were inferred from the DNA itself. The sample lists over 100,000 clones, roughly 68% occurring once. Sequences were obtained from PBMCs. The J gene is TRBJ2-7, the V gene TRBV5-4, with D unclear. This receptor was obtained from a woman in her thirties in good health and CMV-seronegative. The CDR3 loop reads CASSSPTAPAYEQYF. CDR3 in DNA: TGTGCCAGCAGCTCTCCGACTGCACCGGCCTACGAGCAGTACTTC.